The 27 T cell receptor beta chains in this list originate from one sample, sequenced in a study of response to subunit inactivated influenza vaccine. TCRdb ran MiXCR on the RT-PCR reads and lists one entry per CDR3 protein. The sample includes around 580,000 distinct CDR3 sequences, about 11% seen only once; the top ten take roughly 10%. Here the sequenced sample was PBMCs from blood, taken on the day of vaccination. These receptor sequences come from a man aged 45-65 years who received an inactivated influenza vaccine.

This clonotype was detected a few times. The rearrangement joins TRBV4-3 to TRBJ2-7; 8 nucleotides align to TRBD1. Germline lookup yields CDR1 LGHNA and CDR2 YSLEER. This CDR3 is 17 amino acids long. J lost 3 bases, V lost 4 bases, and 14 bases had no gene match. The CDR3 loop is CASSLWGNRQGNYEQYF. The CDR3 nucleotides are TGCGCCAGCAGCCTCTGGGGCAACCGACAGGGGAACTACGAGCAGTACTTC.

This chain joins TRBV20-1 and TRBJ2-6; no clear D. The CDR3 contains 15 residues. The germline V gene has CDR1 DFQATT and CDR2 SNEGSKA (reference sequence). With 0 bases removed from V and 4 bases from J, the gap between germline ends came to 10 bases. CDR3 loop: CSARDLGSGANVLTF. CDR3 nucleotides: TGCAGTGCTAGAGATCTTGGGTCCGGGGCCAACGTCCTGACTTTC.

V gene TRBV20-1 combines with J gene TRBJ1-4, with D uncertain. The CDR3 sequence is 13 residues long. Trimming cost V 2 bases and J 7 bases, with 11 bases left between them. The germline gives CDR1 DFQATT, CDR2 SNEGSKA (reference sequence). The CDR3 is CSARSGVGEKLFF. The DNA of the CDR3 is TGCAGTGCTAGATCCGGGGTGGGTGAAAAACTGTTTTTT.

This sequence joins TRBV9 and TRBJ2-1; possibly TRBD1 for D (5 bases). Trimming cost V 0 bases and J 10 bases, with 8 bases left between them. Germline V gene data show CDR1 as SGDLS and CDR2 as YYNGEE. The CDR3 length is 12 residues. The CDR3 nucleotides read TGTGCCAGCAGCGTAGATTGGACAGAGCAGTTCTTC. Translation: CASSVDWTEQFF.

This clonotype has more than one count but fewer than ten. The rearrangement uses TRBV6-2 or TRBV6-3 and TRBJ2-5; D is unresolved. V lost 6 bases and J 0 bases, leaving 11 bases between the germline ends. There are 14 residues in the CDR3. Per the germline V gene, CDR1 is MNHEY and CDR2 is SVGEGT. The CDR3, as DNA: TGTGCCAGCAGGCCCGACCGTTACCAAGAGACCCAGTACTTC. It yields the protein CASRPDRYQETQYF.

There are many counts of this clonotype. The V call is TRBV5-1, the J call TRBJ2-7; D remains ambiguous. CDR3 size: 12 residues. In germline, CDR1 is SGHRS, CDR2 YFSETQ. Trimming pared 3 bases from V and 2 bases from J, leaving 6 bases between. CDR3 region: CASSSTTYEQYF. CDR3 in DNA: TGCGCCAGCAGCTCGACGACCTACGAGCAGTACTTC.

The chain joins TRBV29-1 to TRBJ2-1; TRBD2 aligns across 9 bases. The junction had 7 bases not matched to a gene; V was cut back by 3 bases and J by 7 bases. The CDR3 runs to 14 residues. Germline loops: CDR1 SQVTM, CDR2 ANQGSEA. The CDR3 is CSVDRAGGDNEQFF. The CDR3 DNA reads as TGCAGCGTTGACCGTGCGGGAGGGGATAATGAGCAGTTCTTC.

This clonotype was observed a few times. The V gene is TRBV6-5, the J gene TRBJ2-7, with D tentatively TRBD1 or TRBD2 (5 bases each). The CDR3 runs to 14 residues. CDR1 MNHEY and CDR2 SVGAGI come from the germline V gene. Trimming took 2 bases from V and 3 from J, leaving 11 bases between them. Here the CDR3 DNA reads TGTGCCAGCAGTTACGGGGGAGTTCTCTACGAGCAGTACTTC. Its protein product is CASSYGGVLYEQYF.

This clonotype has just a few counts. The chain employs TRBV15 and TRBJ2-7; 8 nucleotides line up with TRBD1. Germline CDR1 and CDR2: LNHNV and YYDKDF (reference sequence). The length of the CDR3 is 16 residues. With 0 bases clipped from V and 0 bases from J, the junction kept 4 bases outside the gene matches. CDR3 nucleotides: TGTGCCACCAGCAGAGAGGACAGGGCGACCTCCTACGAGCAGTACTTC. Amino acids: CATSREDRATSYEQYF.

There are many counts of this clonotype. The V call is TRBV7-2, the J call TRBJ2-7, with 9 bases fitting TRBD2. This CDR3 is built from 16 residues. J was trimmed by 5 bases and V by 4 bases; bases with no gene match: 12. The germline V gene has CDR1 SGHTA and CDR2 FQGNSA. The CDR3 is CASSWRGAGGRNEQYF. The CDR3 coding sequence is TGTGCCAGCAGCTGGAGGGGAGCGGGAGGTAGGAACGAGCAGTACTTC.

A single count supports this clonotype. V is TRBV20-1 and J is TRBJ2-1; 10 positions agree with TRBD2. CDR1 is DFQATT, CDR2 SNEGSKA, per germline (reference sequence). This CDR3 comprises 13 residues. V lost 4 bases to trimming and J lost 10 bases; unmatched junction nucleotides: 7. CDR3: CSAISGRALEQFF. The CDR3 region has the DNA TGCAGTGCTATCAGCGGGAGGGCCTTAGAGCAGTTCTTC.

This clonotype occurred many times. The chain has TRBV4-2 and TRBJ2-7; unclear D gene. Trimming took off 4 bases at V and 4 bases at J, with 11 bases between the two ends. This CDR3 contains 13 residues. Germline V CDR1 and CDR2: LGHNA, YNFKEQ. The CDR3, as DNA: TGTGCCAGCAGCCCCCCTGACTCTTACGAGCAGTACTTC. Its translation: CASSPPDSYEQYF.

The rearrangement uses TRBV11-2 and TRBJ1-1, with D uncertain. Germline assignment: CDR1 SGHAT and CDR2 FQNNGV. The CDR3 loop spans 13 amino acids. Between the trimmed V and J ends, which lost 6 bases and 5 bases, there was a span of 13 bases. The CDR3 loop reads CASSLPVRTEAFF. CDR3 sequence (DNA): TGTGCCAGCAGTCTCCCCGTGAGGACTGAAGCTTTCTTT.

This clonotype was seen more than once but under ten times. The chain employs TRBV29-1 and TRBJ2-7; 10 bases fit TRBD2. The CDR3 has 14 amino acids. V lost 7 bases to trimming and J lost 4 bases; unmatched junction nucleotides: 10. Germline CDR1 and CDR2: SQVTM and ANQGSEA. In DNA form, the CDR3 reads TGCAGCGCCCGGGCTAGCGGGAGAGGGTACGAGCAGTACTTC. Protein product: CSARASGRGYEQYF.

Concerning this clonotype: A read error is likely, as this CDR3 ends without the conserved phenylalanine or tryptophan. The rearrangement links TRBV20-1 to TRBJ2-5; TRBD2 agrees at 12 bases. This CDR3 has 16 amino acids. The germline V gene has CDR1 DFQATT and CDR2 SNEGSKA (reference sequence). Trimming removed 1 base from V and 4 bases from J; junction bases left unmatched: 7. This CDR3 is CSARGSSGRGRETQYL. For the CDR3, the DNA is TGCAGTGCTAGAGGGTCTAGCGGGAGGGGCAGAGAGACCCAGTACTTA.

V and J are TRBV29-1 and TRBJ2-1; TRBD1 might be the D (6 bases). The germline V gene encodes CDR1 SQVTM and CDR2 ANQGSEA. The CDR3 loop spans 12 amino acids. V lost 7 bases and J 2 bases, leaving 9 bases between the germline ends. CDR3 region: CSGRQAYNEQFF. CDR3 coding DNA: TGCAGCGGTCGACAGGCCTACAATGAGCAGTTCTTC.

This clonotype was recorded many times. CDR3 bases: TGTGCCAGCAGTTTACGCCCGGGACTAGGTGAAGTGGAGCAGTTCTTC. It specifies CASSLRPGLGEVEQFF. V and J are TRBV28 and TRBJ2-1; TRBD2 matches 8 bases. CDR1 is MDHEN and CDR2 is SYDVKM in the germline V gene. With V trimmed by 2 bases and J by 10 bases, 13 bases remained unmatched. The CDR3 totals 16 residues. Complete variable domain (other parts from reference TRBV28 and TRBJ2-1): DVKVTQSSRYLVKRTGEKVFLECVQDMDHENMFWYRQDPGLGLRLIYFSYDVKMKEKGDIPEGYSVSREKKERFSLILESASTNQTSMYLCASSLRPGLGEVEQFFGPGTRLTVL.

At least ten counts were recorded for this clonotype. This sequence joins TRBV7-8 and TRBJ2-7, with unresolved D. This CDR3 contains 12 residues. Trimming pared 6 bases from V and 4 bases from J, leaving 10 bases between. Germline CDR1 reads SGHVS; CDR2 reads FQNEAQ. CDR3 nucleotides: TGTGCCAGCAGTCAGAGTAGGTACGAGCAGTACTTC. Protein product: CASSQSRYEQYF.

This clonotype was found many times. The genes are TRBV12-3 or TRBV12-4 and TRBJ2-1; D is uncertain. This CDR3 comprises 12 residues. Trimming left V 6 bases short and J 9 bases short, with 12 bases between. CDR3 nucleotides: TGTGCCAGCAGGGCCGAAGGTAGTGAGCAGTTCTTC. Amino acids: CASRAEGSEQFF.

This clonotype turned up a few times. V gene TRBV12-3 or TRBV12-4 combines with J gene TRBJ2-7, with 8 positions matching TRBD1. The CDR3 spans 15 residues. The V and J ends lost 5 bases and 3 bases, in that order; junction bases with no gene match: 9. This CDR3 reads CASSRDRGRFYEQYF. DNA for the CDR3: TGTGCCAGCAGTAGAGACAGGGGAAGGTTCTACGAGCAGTACTTC.

On this clonotype itself: Given a much more abundant clone one base away, this may be a read error. V usage is TRBV9 and J usage is TRBJ2-4; D is unresolved. The V end lost 3 bases, the J end lost 7 bases, and 14 bases lay between the germline ends. The germline CDR1 and CDR2 sequences are SGDLS and YYNGEE. CDR3 length: 14 residues. The CDR3 region is CASSGTEIENIQYF. As DNA, the CDR3 is TGTGCCAGCAGCGGTACCGAAATCGAGAACATTCAGTACTTC.

The table lists this clonotype with many counts. The chain uses TRBV28 and TRBJ2-5; the D gene is possibly TRBD2 (5 bases). This CDR3 contains 14 residues. Germline V gene data show CDR1 as MDHEN and CDR2 as SYDVKM. The V end lost 5 bases, the J end lost 7 bases, and 17 bases lay between the germline ends. The CDR3 loop is CASSIRRELATQYF. CDR3 nucleotides: TGTGCCAGCAGTATCCGACGGGAACTCGCGACCCAGTACTTC.

The J gene is TRBJ2-3, the V gene TRBV3-1; 13 bases fit TRBD2. With 4 bases clipped from V and 2 bases from J, the junction kept 3 bases outside the gene matches. This CDR3 is 16 amino acids long. The germline CDR1 and CDR2 sequences are LGHDT and YNNKEL (reference sequence). The CDR3 is CASSPLAGGTTDTQYF. In DNA, the CDR3 is TGTGCCAGCAGCCCACTAGCGGGGGGGACCACAGATACGCAGTATTTT.

This clonotype has more than one count but fewer than ten. CDR3 DNA sequence: TGCAGTGCTCAGTCCCAGGGGGTGGGGACCCAGTACTTC. Protein product: CSAQSQGVGTQYF. The chain employs TRBV20-1 and TRBJ2-5; 7 bases line up with TRBD1. J gave up 7 bases and V 5 bases, and 10 bases lay outside the gene matches. CDR1 DFQATT and CDR2 SNEGSKA come from the germline V gene (reference sequence). The CDR3 runs 13 residues.

This clonotype was counted many times. The gene calls are TRBV7-9 and TRBJ2-3; perhaps TRBD2 as D (6 bases). CDR1 is SEHNR and CDR2 is FQNEAQ in the germline V gene (reference sequence). The CDR3 contains 16 residues. With 5 bases removed from V and 0 bases from J, the gap between germline ends came to 15 bases. In DNA, the CDR3 is TGTGCCAGCAGCCCTAGAGCCGGGGGTAGCACAGATACGCAGTATTTT. Its protein product is CASSPRAGGSTDTQYF.

This chain uses TRBV4-2 with TRBJ2-5; the D gene is possibly TRBD1 (5 bases). Per germline, CDR1 LGHNA and CDR2 YNFKEQ. The CDR3 length is 14 residues. V was cut by 4 bases and J by 4 bases, with 13 bases left in between. CDR3 sequence reads: CASSPQVSGETQYF. CDR3 DNA: TGTGCCAGCAGCCCACAGGTATCCGGAGAGACCCAGTACTTC.

This clonotype has a handful of counts. The gene calls are TRBV6-2 or TRBV6-3 and TRBJ2-7; TRBD1 matches at 10 bases. The CDR3 has 15 residues. The germline gives CDR1 MNHEY, CDR2 SVGEGT. J was trimmed by 3 bases and V by 2 bases; bases with no gene match: 4. The CDR3: CASSYAWDRGYEQYF. DNA for the CDR3: TGTGCCAGCAGTTACGCATGGGACAGGGGCTACGAGCAGTACTTC.